A selection of T cell receptor beta chains follows, all from one sample in a study of blood T cell repertoires in COVID-19. TCRdb's table, derived via immunoSEQ multiplex PCR, lists solely in-frame clones and lacks some. The sample has 230,000 or so clones, approximately 83% seen once. Sample: PBMCs or T cells enriched from blood (not recorded which). Source of these receptors: a man aged 50 to 60 who had recovered from COVID-19. Each CDR3 is given with its conserved first and last residue. Fields, in order: clone size, D gene, V gene, J gene, CDR3 DNA, CDR3 protein. The D gene is left open where the match is weak. Expanded clones are given a class, and other clones once, few, many or no size at all.

abundance: -; d_gene: -; v_gene: TRBV11-3; j_gene: TRBJ1-4; CDR3nt: TGTGCCAGCAGCTCCGGGGTGCAGGCTGCAACTAATGAAAAACTGTTTTTT; CDR3aa: CASSSGVQAATNEKLFF
abundance: once; d_gene: -; v_gene: TRBV27; j_gene: TRBJ2-4; CDR3nt: TGTGCCAGCAGGCCCCGGGGGACAAACATTCAGTACTTC; CDR3aa: CASRPRGTNIQYF
abundance: -; d_gene: -; v_gene: TRBV7-9; j_gene: TRBJ1-2; CDR3nt: TGTGCCAGCAGCGGGCCGGGGTCGCACTATGGCTACACCTTC; CDR3aa: CASSGPGSHYGYTF
abundance: -; d_gene: -; v_gene: TRBV12-3/TRBV12-4; j_gene: TRBJ2-3; CDR3nt: TGTGCCAGCACCCTCCTTAAAGATACGCAGTATTTT; CDR3aa: CASTLLKDTQYF
abundance: -; d_gene: -; v_gene: TRBV28; j_gene: TRBJ2-1; CDR3nt: TGTGCCAGCAGTTTGATGGTTAGGCAGGGAACCTACAATGAGCAGTTCTTC; CDR3aa: CASSLMVRQGTYNEQFF
abundance: -; d_gene: TRBD2; v_gene: TRBV5-1; j_gene: TRBJ2-5; CDR3nt: TGCGCCAGCAGCGCCGGACTAGCGGGAGAAGAGACCCAGTACTTC; CDR3aa: CASSAGLAGEETQYF
abundance: -; d_gene: -; v_gene: TRBV6-5; j_gene: TRBJ2-2; CDR3nt: TGTGCCAGCAGAATTCGGGGTGGTAACACCGGGGAGCTGTTTTTT; CDR3aa: CASRIRGGNTGELFF
abundance: once; d_gene: -; v_gene: TRBV7-3; j_gene: TRBJ1-2; CDR3nt: TGTGCCAGCAGCGCCCGGAGAGACTATGGCTACACCTTC; CDR3aa: CASSARRDYGYTF
abundance: -; d_gene: TRBD1; v_gene: TRBV7-2; j_gene: TRBJ1-1; CDR3nt: TGTGCCAGCAGCTTTACGACAGGGGTGAACACTGAAGCTTTCTTT; CDR3aa: CASSFTTGVNTEAFF
abundance: few; d_gene: TRBD2; v_gene: TRBV7-3; j_gene: TRBJ2-3; CDR3nt: TGTGCCAGCAGCCCTACCCACTTGGGGGGGGGTTTGGATACGCAGTATTTT; CDR3aa: CASSPTHLGGGLDTQYF
abundance: -; d_gene: TRBD1; v_gene: TRBV7-9; j_gene: TRBJ1-4; CDR3nt: TGTGCCAGCAGCAGCCGACAGGGCGTGGGTGAAAAACTGTTTTTT; CDR3aa: CASSSRQGVGEKLFF
abundance: few; d_gene: -; v_gene: TRBV19; j_gene: TRBJ1-1; CDR3nt: TGTGCCAGTAGTACCTACTTGGCCCTCACACAGGGTGTGCGGAGTGAAGCTTTCTTT; CDR3aa: CASSTYLALTQGVRSEAFF
abundance: -; d_gene: -; v_gene: TRBV4-2; j_gene: TRBJ2-2; CDR3nt: TGTGCCAGCAGCCAAGAAGAACTAGGCACCGGGGAGCTGTTTTTT; CDR3aa: CASSQEELGTGELFF
abundance: -; d_gene: -; v_gene: TRBV12-5; j_gene: TRBJ1-1; CDR3nt: TGTGCTAGTGGTTTGGTACAGGGTATGAACACTGAAGCTTTCTTT; CDR3aa: CASGLVQGMNTEAFF
abundance: -; d_gene: TRBD1; v_gene: TRBV24-1; j_gene: TRBJ2-3; CDR3nt: TGTGCCACCAGTGAGGCCGGGACAGGGTTAGATACGCAGTATTTT; CDR3aa: CATSEAGTGLDTQYF
abundance: -; d_gene: -; v_gene: TRBV19; j_gene: TRBJ1-2; CDR3nt: TGTGCCAGTAGTGAATGGGAGAAAACTAACTATGGCTACACCTTC; CDR3aa: CASSEWEKTNYGYTF
abundance: -; d_gene: -; v_gene: TRBV5-1; j_gene: TRBJ1-3; CDR3nt: TGCGCCAGCAGCTTGGACGGTTCTGGAAACACCATATATTTT; CDR3aa: CASSLDGSGNTIYF
abundance: -; d_gene: -; v_gene: TRBV3-1/TRBV3-2; j_gene: TRBJ1-6; CDR3nt: TGTGCCAGCAGCCCGCGGGGGGGGTCAAATTCACCCCTCCACTTT; CDR3aa: CASSPRGGSNSPLHF
abundance: few; d_gene: -; v_gene: TRBV21-1; j_gene: TRBJ2-5; CDR3nt: TGTGCCAGCAGCAAAATTGGCAGGAAAGAGACCCAGTACTTC; CDR3aa: CASSKIGRKETQYF
abundance: -; d_gene: TRBD1; v_gene: TRBV6-5; j_gene: TRBJ1-4; CDR3nt: TGTGCCAGCAGTCCCACAGGGGGCTGGGGAGAAAAACTGTTTTTT; CDR3aa: CASSPTGGWGEKLFF
abundance: -; d_gene: -; v_gene: TRBV2; j_gene: TRBJ1-5; CDR3nt: TGTGCCAGCGGGGGGGATAAACAGCCCCAGCATTTT; CDR3aa: CASGGDKQPQHF
abundance: -; d_gene: TRBD2; v_gene: TRBV12-3/TRBV12-4; j_gene: TRBJ2-3; CDR3nt: TGTGCCAGCAGATTCGGGGGGAATACGCAGTATTTT; CDR3aa: CASRFGGNTQYF
abundance: -; d_gene: -; v_gene: TRBV5-4; j_gene: TRBJ2-1; CDR3nt: TGTGCCAGTAGTAAGTCGAGTGAGCAGTTCTTC; CDR3aa: CASSKSSEQFF
abundance: many; d_gene: TRBD1; v_gene: TRBV7-3; j_gene: TRBJ2-7; CDR3nt: TGTGCCAGCAGCCACGGGACAGGCGGCGAGCAGTACTTC; CDR3aa: CASSHGTGGEQYF
abundance: -; d_gene: TRBD2; v_gene: TRBV6-5; j_gene: TRBJ2-7; CDR3nt: TGTGCCAGCAGTTACACGCTAGCGGGGGGGCTCGAGCAGTACTTC; CDR3aa: CASSYTLAGGLEQYF
abundance: -; d_gene: TRBD2; v_gene: TRBV4-1; j_gene: TRBJ2-7; CDR3nt: TGCGCCAGCAGCCCCTGGGCTGACGGGGGGAACGAGCAGTACTTC; CDR3aa: CASSPWADGGNEQYF
abundance: -; d_gene: -; v_gene: TRBV5-7; j_gene: TRBJ2-3; CDR3nt: TGTGCCAGCAGCCTGAGGGACAGTAGAGCGGGAGTGGGGACAGATACGCAGTATTTT; CDR3aa: CASSLRDSRAGVGTDTQYF
abundance: -; d_gene: -; v_gene: TRBV18; j_gene: TRBJ1-1; CDR3nt: TGTGCCAGCTCACCCCGGGAAGGAATGAACACTGAAGCTTTCTTT; CDR3aa: CASSPREGMNTEAFF
abundance: -; d_gene: TRBD2; v_gene: TRBV4-1; j_gene: TRBJ2-3; CDR3nt: TGCGCCAGCAGCGGACAGACTAGCGATGTTCGCACAGATACGCAGTATTTT; CDR3aa: CASSGQTSDVRTDTQYF
abundance: -; d_gene: -; v_gene: TRBV5-3; j_gene: TRBJ2-7; CDR3nt: TGTGCCAGAAGCTTGGCCATCACTGGAGGGCTGGGCGAGCAGTACTTC; CDR3aa: CARSLAITGGLGEQYF
abundance: -; d_gene: TRBD1; v_gene: TRBV2; j_gene: TRBJ1-5; CDR3nt: TGTGCCAGCAGAGGACAGGGCGTCGGCAATCAGCCCCAGCATTTT; CDR3aa: CASRGQGVGNQPQHF
abundance: -; d_gene: TRBD2; v_gene: TRBV6-6; j_gene: TRBJ2-2; CDR3nt: TGTGCCAGCAGTTGGAAGGGAGCGGGAGTCACCGGGGAGCTGTTTTTT; CDR3aa: CASSWKGAGVTGELFF
abundance: once; d_gene: -; v_gene: TRBV5-1; j_gene: TRBJ2-5; CDR3nt: TGCGCCAGCAGCCCCCGGGCGGGTGGGGAGACCCAGTACTTC; CDR3aa: CASSPRAGGETQYF
abundance: -; d_gene: TRBD2; v_gene: TRBV5-6; j_gene: TRBJ2-7; CDR3nt: TGTGCCAGCAGCTTGCTGAGCGGGAGTGGAAACGAGCAGTACTTC; CDR3aa: CASSLLSGSGNEQYF
abundance: -; d_gene: -; v_gene: TRBV6-2/TRBV6-3; j_gene: TRBJ2-4; CDR3nt: TGTGCCAGCAGTTACTCGGGGGCACAAAACATTCAGTACTTC; CDR3aa: CASSYSGAQNIQYF
abundance: -; d_gene: -; v_gene: TRBV7-2; j_gene: TRBJ2-7; CDR3nt: TGTGCCAGCAGCCCCCCCCGCTACGAGCAGTACTTC; CDR3aa: CASSPPRYEQYF
abundance: few; d_gene: TRBD1; v_gene: TRBV14; j_gene: TRBJ1-2; CDR3nt: TGTGCCAGCAGCCAAGCCCAAGGACAGGGCTACTATGGCTACACCTTC; CDR3aa: CASSQAQGQGYYGYTF
abundance: -; d_gene: -; v_gene: TRBV19; j_gene: TRBJ2-7; CDR3nt: TGTGCCAGTAGTGAACATGGACAGAGATCCTACGAGCAGTACTTC; CDR3aa: CASSEHGQRSYEQYF
abundance: -; d_gene: -; v_gene: TRBV6-2/TRBV6-3; j_gene: TRBJ1-1; CDR3nt: TGTGCCAGCAGTTGGTCAGGTAACACTGAAGCTTTCTTT; CDR3aa: CASSWSGNTEAFF
abundance: few; d_gene: TRBD1; v_gene: TRBV28; j_gene: TRBJ2-7; CDR3nt: TGTGCCAGCAGTTCCCTTAACAGGGGATTTAGCTCCTACGAGCAGTACTTC; CDR3aa: CASSSLNRGFSSYEQYF
abundance: -; d_gene: -; v_gene: TRBV21-1; j_gene: TRBJ1-6; CDR3nt: TGTGCCAGCAGCAAAGGAAGGGACAGGGGTATGTCCTATAATTCACCCCTCCACTTT; CDR3aa: CASSKGRDRGMSYNSPLHF
abundance: -; d_gene: -; v_gene: TRBV10-1; j_gene: TRBJ2-7; CDR3nt: TGCGCCAGCAGTGGAGGGATCGAGCAGTACTTC; CDR3aa: CASSGGIEQYF
abundance: -; d_gene: TRBD2; v_gene: TRBV12-3/TRBV12-4; j_gene: TRBJ2-7; CDR3nt: TGTGCCAGCAGTTCGGGACTAGCGGTCGAGCAGTACTTC; CDR3aa: CASSSGLAVEQYF
abundance: -; d_gene: -; v_gene: TRBV5-1; j_gene: TRBJ2-1; CDR3nt: TGCGCCAGCAGCGGTAGCGGAGCCTACAATGAGCAGTTCTTC; CDR3aa: CASSGSGAYNEQFF
abundance: -; d_gene: -; v_gene: TRBV12-3/TRBV12-4; j_gene: TRBJ1-1; CDR3nt: TGTGCCAGCAGTTTGAGTCGGGGGGCTGAAGCTTTCTTT; CDR3aa: CASSLSRGAEAFF
abundance: -; d_gene: TRBD2; v_gene: TRBV19; j_gene: TRBJ2-1; CDR3nt: TGTGCCAGTAGTAAACTTAGCGGGGGCTCCTACAATGAGCAGTTCTTC; CDR3aa: CASSKLSGGSYNEQFF
abundance: few; d_gene: -; v_gene: TRBV5-5; j_gene: TRBJ2-2; CDR3nt: TGTGCCAGCAGCTTTGGGACTGGGAACACCGGGGAGCTGTTTTTT; CDR3aa: CASSFGTGNTGELFF
abundance: -; d_gene: -; v_gene: TRBV7-3; j_gene: TRBJ2-5; CDR3nt: TGTGCCAGCAGCCCGACAGTAGGGAAAGAGACCCAGTACTTC; CDR3aa: CASSPTVGKETQYF
abundance: -; d_gene: TRBD1; v_gene: TRBV6-1; j_gene: TRBJ1-2; CDR3nt: TGTGCCAGCAGTGAAGCCACTTTAGGGACAGGGCAACACACCTTC; CDR3aa: CASSEATLGTGQHTF
abundance: few; d_gene: -; v_gene: TRBV28; j_gene: TRBJ1-2; CDR3nt: TGTGCCAGCAGTTTACGGGGCTATGGCTACACCTTC; CDR3aa: CASSLRGYGYTF
abundance: -; d_gene: -; v_gene: TRBV15; j_gene: TRBJ1-3; CDR3nt: TGTGCCACCAGCGGGTTCAGGACAGACTCTGGAAACACCATATATTTT; CDR3aa: CATSGFRTDSGNTIYF
abundance: -; d_gene: -; v_gene: TRBV11-2; j_gene: TRBJ1-5; CDR3nt: TGTGCCAGCAGCCACTTTCCAGAGGATCAGCCCCAGCATTTT; CDR3aa: CASSHFPEDQPQHF
abundance: -; d_gene: -; v_gene: TRBV2; j_gene: TRBJ1-5; CDR3nt: TGTGCCAGCAGTTTCCGGAGTCTTAGCAATCAGCCCCAGCATTTT; CDR3aa: CASSFRSLSNQPQHF
abundance: -; d_gene: TRBD2; v_gene: TRBV10-3; j_gene: TRBJ2-1; CDR3nt: TGTGCCATCCTCCCTTCAGTAGCGGGGGGACCTAACAATGAGCAGTTCTTC; CDR3aa: CAILPSVAGGPNNEQFF
abundance: -; d_gene: -; v_gene: TRBV10-2; j_gene: TRBJ1-2; CDR3nt: TGCGCCAGCCGCAGGGATGACTATGGCTACACCTTC; CDR3aa: CASRRDDYGYTF